This passage covers 23 T cell receptor beta chains from one sample sequenced in a study of blood T cell repertoires in COVID-19. TCRdb's copy holds only in-frame clones and misses some; the assay was immunoSEQ multiplex PCR. The data show roughly 140,000 clones, around 80% seen once. Input material: PBMCs or T cells enriched from blood (not recorded which). These receptor sequences come from a man aged 45-65 years who had recovered from COVID-19.

The rearrangement joins TRBV27 to TRBJ2-5; TRBD2 agrees at 10 bases. V was clipped by 4 bases and J by 5 bases; unmatched bases: 7. The germline gives CDR1 MNHEY, CDR2 SMNVEV (reference sequence). The CDR3 spans 15 residues. The CDR3 is CASSSQGSGRETQYF. Here the CDR3 DNA reads TGTGCCAGCAGTTCCCAGGGTAGCGGGAGGGAGACCCAGTACTTC.

This sequence joins TRBV6-5 and TRBJ1-1; TRBD1 is a possible D gene (5 bases). Trimming stripped 6 bases from V and 4 bases from J, with 18 bases between. Germline V lookup: CDR1 MNHEY, CDR2 SVGAGI. The CDR3 loop spans 15 amino acids. The chain's CDR3 is CASSSNGGVSTEAFF. The DNA of the CDR3 is TGTGCCAGCAGCTCCAATGGAGGGGTGAGCACTGAAGCTTTCTTT.

Ten or more counts support this clone. This chain uses TRBV4-1 with TRBJ1-5; a possible D gene is TRBD1 (5 bases). This CDR3 comprises 18 residues. CDR1 and CDR2 from the germline V gene are MGHRA and YSYEKL. Trimming took 2 bases from V and 2 from J, leaving 19 bases between them. The CDR3 loop is CASSQLPTRTLGNQPQHF. The CDR3 DNA follows: TGCGCCAGCAGCCAACTCCCCACCCGGACACTGGGCAATCAGCCCCAGCATTTT.

V gene TRBV4-2 combines with J gene TRBJ2-7, with D tentatively TRBD1 (6 bases). V was clipped by 0 bases and J by 4 bases, with 16 bases between them. There are 16 residues in the CDR3. Germline CDR1 is LGHNA and CDR2 is YNFKEQ. This CDR3 is CASSQDQAGQFYEQYF. CDR3 sequence (DNA): TGTGCCAGCAGCCAAGACCAGGCCGGACAGTTTTACGAGCAGTACTTC.

Written as DNA, the CDR3 is TGTGCCAGCAGTCGGGACAGGAGTTACAATGAGCAGTTCTTC. It specifies CASSRDRSYNEQFF. This chain joins TRBV7-8 and TRBJ2-1, with TRBD1 matching 8 bases. Germline values: CDR1 SGHVS, CDR2 FQNEAQ. The length of the CDR3 is 14 residues. V lost 6 bases, J lost 4 bases, and 5 bases stayed unmatched.

This clone occurred a few times. This CDR3 is also generated by other DNA sequences in the sample. This chain connects TRBV6-1 to TRBJ2-7; TRBD1 is a possible D gene (5 bases). Germline lookup yields CDR1 MNHNS and CDR2 SASEGT. The CDR3 runs 14 residues. The ends were cut back, 1 base at V and 0 bases at J, with 7 bases in the middle. CDR3 loop: CASSEGDSSYEQYF. Here the CDR3 DNA reads TGTGCCAGCAGTGAAGGTGACAGCTCCTACGAGCAGTACTTC.

Concerning this clone itself: At one end, the junction sequence differs from germline, possibly due to a read error. This chain joins TRBV5-4 and TRBJ2-7; TRBD1 aligns across 7 bases. Germline assignment: CDR1 SGHNT and CDR2 YYREEE (reference sequence). This CDR3 spans 11 amino acids. DNA of the CDR3: TGTGCCAGCAGCCGACCGGGACAGCTAGACTTC. Residues: CASSRPGQLDF.

The J gene is TRBJ1-5, the V gene TRBV5-5; a weak D match, TRBD1 (6 bases). V was cut by 4 bases and J by 4 bases, with 15 bases left in between. Germline values: CDR1 SGHKS, CDR2 YYEKEE (reference sequence). The CDR3 spans 15 residues. The CDR3 is CASSPRGALNQPQHF. CDR3 nucleotide sequence: TGTGCCAGCAGCCCTCGGGGGGCACTGAATCAGCCCCAGCATTTT.

The chain uses TRBV6-5 and TRBJ1-1; the match to TRBD1 covers 10 bases. Germline lookup yields CDR1 MNHEY and CDR2 SVGAGI. This CDR3 comprises 14 residues. After removal of 7 bases from V and 5 bases from J, the junction contained 7 bases not matched to a gene. The CDR3 bases are TGTGCCAGCACCAGACAGGGGGCGCAAACTGAAGCTTTCTTT. Protein product: CASTRQGAQTEAFF.

This clone occurred once. This chain links TRBV6-5 with TRBJ1-6; perhaps TRBD1 as D (6 bases). Trimming took 10 bases from V and 9 from J, leaving 16 bases between them. This CDR3 is built from 13 residues. Germline V CDR1 and CDR2: MNHEY, SVGAGI. This chain's CDR3 is CATGGQWASPLHF. CDR3 DNA sequence: TGTGCCACCGGGGGGCAGTGGGCTTCACCCCTCCACTTT.

This clone has a handful of counts. The chain carries TRBV6-1 and TRBJ1-2, with 7 bases lining up with TRBD1. The germline gives CDR1 MNHNS, CDR2 SASEGT. The CDR3 runs 16 residues. V lost 1 base and J lost 4; bases outside the gene matches: 9. The CDR3 is CASSEEWTGQIYGYTF. The CDR3 DNA sequence: TGTGCCAGCAGTGAAGAATGGACAGGACAGATCTATGGCTACACCTTC.

The chain uses TRBV18 and TRBJ2-2; D is ambiguous. The V end was cut by 1 base, the J end by 0 bases, with 12 bases between. The CDR3 is made up of 17 amino acids. Per the germline V gene, CDR1 is KGHSH and CDR2 is LQKENI. The CDR3 loop reads CASSPRFIGTNTGELFF. Here the CDR3 DNA reads TGTGCCAGCTCACCACGGTTCATTGGCACGAACACCGGGGAGCTGTTTTTT. The full variable domain, in which reference TRBV18 and TRBJ2-2 provide the parts outside the CDR3, is NAGVMQNPRHLVRRRGQEARLRCSPMKGHSHVYWYRQLPEEGLKFMVYLQKENIIDESGMPKERFSAEFPKEGPSILRIQQVVRGDSAAYFCASSPRFIGTNTGELFFGEGSRLTVL.

This rearrangement joins TRBV6-5 to TRBJ2-2; unclear D gene. The germline V gene encodes CDR1 MNHEY and CDR2 SVGAGI. The CDR3 spans 16 residues. The germline V and J ends were trimmed by 0 bases and 2 bases, with 10 bases remaining between them. CDR3 in DNA: TGTGCCAGCAGTTACTCAGTGGGCACTAACACCGGGGAGCTGTTTTTT. This sequence encodes CASSYSVGTNTGELFF.

Only a few counts were recorded for this clone. The chain has TRBV18 and TRBJ1-5; D gene unclear. Trimming removed 5 bases at V and 4 bases at J, with 9 bases between. The V gene's germline CDR1 is KGHSH and CDR2 LQKENI. This CDR3 region has 13 residues. In DNA form, the CDR3 reads TGTGCCAGCTCAGGCTCGAAGAATCAGCCCCAGCATTTT. Translation: CASSGSKNQPQHF.

This clone was counted a single time. The chain has TRBV24-1 and TRBJ2-1, with 7 bases lining up with TRBD1. The trim removed 2 bases at V and 16 bases at J, leaving 10 bases unmatched. Looked up from germline, CDR1 is KGHDR and CDR2 is SFDVKD. The CDR3 sequence is 13 residues long. CDR3 coding DNA: TGTGCCACCAGTGATTATAACAGGGGAGCATTTTTCTTC. It yields the protein CATSDYNRGAFFF.

The chain employs TRBV30 and TRBJ2-1; possible D gene TRBD1, 5 bases. CDR1 and CDR2 (germline): GTSNPN, SVGIG (reference sequence). The ends were cut back, 1 base at V and 4 bases at J, with 8 bases in the middle. The CDR3 has 13 residues. In nucleotides, the CDR3 is TGTGCCTGGAGTGGACAGTTTTACAATGAGCAGTTCTTC. It translates to CAWSGQFYNEQFF.

The rearrangement joins TRBV7-2 to TRBJ2-1; maybe TRBD2 (6 bases). The CDR3 contains 16 residues. Germline lookup yields CDR1 SGHTA and CDR2 FQGNSA. Trimming took 3 bases from V and 0 from J, leaving 12 bases between them. The CDR3 DNA reads as TGTGCCAGCAGCTTGGGTGGAGGGCGCTCCTACAATGAGCAGTTCTTC. Its protein is CASSLGGGRSYNEQFF.

This CDR3 reads CASSLDAGDPYEQYF. CDR3 DNA sequence: TGCGCCAGCAGCTTAGATGCAGGGGACCCCTACGAGCAGTACTTC. The chain employs TRBV5-1 and TRBJ2-7; D perhaps matches TRBD1 (6 bases). CDR1 is SGHRS and CDR2 is YFSETQ in the germline V gene. This CDR3 has 15 residues. Trimming stripped 2 bases from V and 2 bases from J, with 14 bases between.

The chain has TRBV5-1 and TRBJ1-1, with D possibly TRBD1 on 5 matching bases. Germline lookup yields CDR1 SGHRS and CDR2 YFSETQ. This CDR3 has 14 residues. V was shortened by 0 bases and J by 8 bases, with 14 bases between the two germline ends. The CDR3: CASSLELAGLEAFF. CDR3 DNA sequence: TGCGCCAGCAGCTTGGAACTGGCAGGGCTGGAAGCTTTCTTT.

The rearrangement links TRBV7-3 to TRBJ1-4; possible D gene TRBD1, 6 bases. Germline V gives CDR1 SGHTA, CDR2 FQGTGA. The CDR3 is made up of 15 amino acids. V lost 2 bases and J 3 bases, leaving 10 bases between the germline ends. The CDR3 DNA reads as TGTGCCAGCAGCTTACAGGGGAGGGCTAATGAAAAACTGTTTTTT. This codes for CASSLQGRANEKLFF.

This clone has just a few counts. The CDR3 DNA reads as TGTGCCAGCAGCAGGGGACAGGTGTTCACCGGGGAGCTGTTTTTT. It specifies CASSRGQVFTGELFF. J is TRBJ2-2 and V is TRBV7-8, with 8 bases that match TRBD1. J gave up 4 bases and V 5 bases, and 6 bases lay outside the gene matches. This CDR3 spans 15 amino acids. Germline V lookup: CDR1 SGHVS, CDR2 FQNEAQ.

This clone was counted a single time. V and J are TRBV5-1 and TRBJ1-1; possible D gene TRBD1, 6 bases. Germline-derived CDR1 and CDR2 are SGHRS and YFSETQ. Trimming took 4 bases from V and 4 from J, leaving 17 bases between them. The CDR3 is 15 amino acids. Written as DNA, the CDR3 is TGCGCCAGCAGCCCCGGGAGGGGGGCTGGCACTGAAGCTTTCTTT. Protein: CASSPGRGAGTEAFF.

The V call is TRBV29-1, the J call TRBJ1-5; D gene uncertain. With 6 bases removed from V and 0 bases from J, the gap between germline ends came to 12 bases. The CDR3 runs to 14 residues. CDR1 is SQVTM and CDR2 is ANQGSEA in the germline V gene. CDR3 amino acids: CSVADGYSNQPQHF. The CDR3 DNA is TGCAGCGTAGCCGACGGGTATAGCAATCAGCCCCAGCATTTT.